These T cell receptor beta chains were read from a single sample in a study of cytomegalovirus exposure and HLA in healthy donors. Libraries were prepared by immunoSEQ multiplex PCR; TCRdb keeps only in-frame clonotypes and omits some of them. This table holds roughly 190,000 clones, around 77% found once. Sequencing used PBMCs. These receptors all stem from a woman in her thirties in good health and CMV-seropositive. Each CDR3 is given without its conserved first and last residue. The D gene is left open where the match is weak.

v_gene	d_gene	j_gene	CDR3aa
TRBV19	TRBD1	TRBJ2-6	ASSTSTGNLWIGANVLT
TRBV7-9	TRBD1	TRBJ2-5	ASSVQGRRTQY
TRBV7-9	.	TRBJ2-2	ASSLGPGTGELF
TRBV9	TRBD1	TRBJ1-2	ASSVTGNYGYT
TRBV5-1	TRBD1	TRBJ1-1	ASSLGDSPNTEAF
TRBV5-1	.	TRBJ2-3	ASSFNYRGTDTQY
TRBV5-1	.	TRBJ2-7	ASSADSPRDVDEQY
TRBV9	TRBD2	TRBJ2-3	ASSLSGLDTQY
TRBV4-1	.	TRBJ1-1	ASSQTDIMNTEAF
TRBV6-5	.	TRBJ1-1	ASSGGPRGTEAF
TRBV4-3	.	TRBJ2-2	ASSPGELGGTGELF
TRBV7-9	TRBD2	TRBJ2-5	ASSPAGLAGGSNQY
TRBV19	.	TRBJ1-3	ASSDQVSGNTIY
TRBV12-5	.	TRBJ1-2	ASGLGRGDGYT
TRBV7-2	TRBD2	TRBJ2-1	ASSFPGGTPVEQF
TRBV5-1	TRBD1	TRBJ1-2	ASSFQAQGAGGYT
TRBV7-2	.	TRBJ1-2	ASSLGGERGYT
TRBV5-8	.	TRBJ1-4	ASSFGVQGLEKLF
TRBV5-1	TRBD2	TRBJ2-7	ASSLLGSNAGGEQY
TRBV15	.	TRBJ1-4	ATSGHPRGPGEKLF
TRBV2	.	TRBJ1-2	ASSEQATYGYT
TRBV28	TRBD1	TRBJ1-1	ASGSGGWDRGDTEAF
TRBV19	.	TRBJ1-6	ASRKNRDGSSYNSPLH
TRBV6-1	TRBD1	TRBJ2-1	ASSEVSPRGNEQF
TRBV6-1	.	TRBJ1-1	ASSDFWRPEAF
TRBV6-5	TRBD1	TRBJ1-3	ASSYRGQGNTIY